Shown below are 27 T cell receptor beta chains from a single sample sequenced in a study of control samples from healthy donors and cancer patients. Here immunoSEQ multiplex PCR was the method, and the copy in TCRdb shows in-frame clones only, minus some. The sample records 95,000 to 110,000 clones, roughly 89% being singletons. The sequencing input was PBMCs. The receptors come from a man aged 60 to 69 with lung cancer.

This clone was detected only once. The chain carries TRBV30 and TRBJ1-1; D ambiguous. Per the germline V gene, CDR1 is GTSNPN and CDR2 is SVGIG (reference sequence). Between the trimmed V and J ends, which lost 0 bases and 11 bases, there was a span of 16 bases. The CDR3 is 13 amino acids. CDR3 loop: CAWSVSGPLRAFF. CDR3 coding DNA: TGTGCCTGGAGTGTCTCCGGACCGCTGAGGGCTTTCTTT.

The chain employs TRBV7-9 and TRBJ1-1; D is perhaps TRBD1 (6 bases). The V gene's germline CDR1 is SEHNR and CDR2 FQNEAQ (reference sequence). V lost 0 bases to trimming and J lost 1 base, with 6 bases between them. The CDR3 spans 14 residues. CDR3 nucleotide sequence: TGTGCCAGCAGCTTAGCGGGACAGAACACTGAAGCTTTCTTT. Its protein product is CASSLAGQNTEAFF. Full variable domain (missing parts from reference TRBV7-9 and TRBJ1-1): DTGVSQNPRHKITKRGQNVTFRCDPISEHNRLYWYRQTLGQGPEFLTYFQNEAQLEKSRLLSDRFSAERPKGSFSTLEIQRTEQGDSAMYLCASSLAGQNTEAFFGQGTRLTVV.

The V call is TRBV18, the J call TRBJ1-6; TRBD1 aligns across 11 bases. V dropped 7 bases and J dropped 4; count of bases not matched to a gene: 3. CDR3 length equals 15 residues. Germline lookup yields CDR1 KGHSH and CDR2 LQKENI. Here the CDR3 reads CASCGTGGYNSPLHF. For the CDR3, the DNA is TGTGCCAGCTGCGGGACAGGGGGATATAATTCACCCCTCCACTTT.

The chain has TRBV7-8 and TRBJ1-3, with TRBD1 identical over 7 bases. The CDR3 has 17 amino acids. Germline trimming cut 2 bases from V and 4 bases from J; bases unmatched to any gene: 11. In germline, CDR1 is SGHVS, CDR2 FQNEAQ. The CDR3 DNA reads TGTGCCAGCAGCTTACGGCAGACAGGGTGGTCCGGAAACACCATATATTTT. Translation gives CASSLRQTGWSGNTIYF.

V gene TRBV25-1 combines with J gene TRBJ2-4; 7 bases map to TRBD2. The germline gives CDR1 MGHDK, CDR2 SYGVNS. This CDR3 spans 14 amino acids. The junction had 4 bases not matched to a gene; V was cut back by 2 bases and J by 6 bases. CDR3 coding DNA: TGTGCCAGCAGTGAACTTGGGGAGGGAAACATTCAGTACTTC. This sequence encodes CASSELGEGNIQYF.

The chain joins TRBV2 to TRBJ2-3, with D hard to call. Trimming removed 5 bases at V and 4 bases at J, with 13 bases between. This CDR3 contains 14 residues. The germline V gene encodes CDR1 SNHLY and CDR2 FYNNEI. CDR3 residues: CASSSRVAADTQYF. The CDR3, as DNA: TGTGCCAGCAGTTCTCGAGTGGCAGCAGATACGCAGTATTTT.

The rearrangement links TRBV23-1 to TRBJ2-7; perhaps TRBD2 as D (6 bases). Being an ORF, TRBV23-1 has a function that is uncertain. Trimming stripped 0 bases from V and 5 bases from J, with 8 bases between. The CDR3 length is 13 residues. The CDR3 here is CASSQSGGDEQYV. CDR3 DNA sequence: TGCGCCAGCAGTCAATCGGGGGGAGACGAGCAGTACGTC.

The V gene is TRBV7-9, the J gene TRBJ2-3; the match to TRBD1 covers 10 bases. Trimming at V came to 3 bases and at J to 5 bases, leaving 2 bases not matched to a gene. The CDR3 contains 14 residues. Germline CDR1 reads SEHNR; CDR2 reads FQNEAQ (reference sequence). The CDR3 is CASSLTGGLDTQYF. The CDR3 DNA reads as TGTGCCAGCAGCTTGACAGGGGGCTTAGATACGCAGTATTTT.

J is TRBJ1-1 and V is TRBV3-1 (or the pseudogene TRBV3-2), with D hard to call. Between the trimmed V and J ends, which lost 6 bases and 4 bases, there was a span of 15 bases. Germline V gives CDR1 LGHDT, CDR2 YNNKEL (reference sequence). This CDR3 comprises 14 residues. In DNA form, the CDR3 reads TGTGCCAGCAGGGGCGATTTTGAGGGCACTGAAGCTTTCTTT. It translates to CASRGDFEGTEAFF.

The J gene is TRBJ2-5, the V gene TRBV11-2; 12 bases match TRBD1. Trimming at V came to 1 base and at J to 2 bases, leaving 8 bases not matched to a gene. This CDR3 contains 18 residues. Per germline, CDR1 SGHAT and CDR2 FQNNGV. CDR3 bases: TGTGCCAGCAGCTTAGGAGGGACAGGGGGCTCTGGTCAAGAGACCCAGTACTTC. This codes for CASSLGGTGGSGQETQYF.

The chain has TRBV3-1 (or the pseudogene TRBV3-2) and TRBJ2-3; 9 nucleotides align to TRBD1. With V trimmed by 1 base and J by 2 bases, 10 bases remained unmatched. Germline V lookup: CDR1 LGHDT, CDR2 YNNKEL (reference sequence). The CDR3 length is 18 residues. The CDR3 DNA reads as TGTGCCAGCAGCCAAGGATTTTCTACAGGGGGCGTCACAGATACGCAGTATTTT. The encoded protein is CASSQGFSTGGVTDTQYF.

This clone appeared a single time. The J gene is TRBJ1-5, the V gene TRBV9; D remains ambiguous. The CDR3 is 14 residues long. Deletions cut 0 bases from V and 6 bases from J, with 10 bases between. Germline-derived CDR1 and CDR2 are SGDLS and YYNGEE. The CDR3 bases are TGTGCCAGCAGCGTAGACGGGCTGGGTCAGCCCCAGCATTTT. Translation gives CASSVDGLGQPQHF.

The chain uses TRBV24-1 and TRBJ2-2; 8 bases align to TRBD1. With V trimmed by 2 bases and J by 0 bases, 4 bases remained unmatched. Per the germline V gene, CDR1 is KGHDR and CDR2 is SFDVKD. This CDR3 is 17 amino acids long. The DNA of the CDR3 is TGTGCCACCAGTGATTGGGGGACAGGTTCGAACACCGGGGAGCTGTTTTTT. Its protein is CATSDWGTGSNTGELFF.

The rearrangement links TRBV11-3 to TRBJ2-3; D gene ambiguous. The CDR3 covers 16 residues. The ends were cut back, 4 bases at V and 6 bases at J, with 20 bases in the middle. Germline CDR1 and CDR2: SGHNT and YENEEA. CDR3 residues: CASSSYRAYQQDTQYF. In DNA, the CDR3 is TGTGCCAGCAGCTCCTATCGGGCCTACCAACAGGATACGCAGTATTTT.

This clone has a single count. The chain is built from TRBV11-2 and TRBJ1-2, with unresolved D. V lost 1 base and J 7 bases, leaving 13 bases between the germline ends. The length of the CDR3 is 14 residues. Germline V lookup: CDR1 SGHAT, CDR2 FQNNGV. CDR3 region: CASSLGTVFSGYTF. The CDR3 DNA sequence: TGTGCCAGCAGCTTAGGGACGGTCTTTAGTGGCTACACCTTC.

This rearrangement joins TRBV5-4 to TRBJ1-5; D call uncertain. The germline V and J ends were trimmed by 2 bases and 2 bases, with 14 bases remaining between them. The CDR3 loop spans 16 amino acids. Germline CDR1 is SGHNT and CDR2 is YYREEE (reference sequence). CDR3 sequence (DNA): TGTGCCAGCAGCTTTTTGGGTGATACGGGCAATCAGCCCCAGCATTTT. Residues: CASSFLGDTGNQPQHF. The whole variable domain, filled in from reference TRBV5-4 and TRBJ1-5, reads ETGVTQSPTHLIKTRGQQVTLRCSSQSGHNTVSWYQQALGQGPQFIFQYYREEENGRGNFPPRFSGLQFPNYSSELNVNALELDDSALYLCASSFLGDTGNQPQHFGDGTRLSIL.

The chain has TRBV7-3 and TRBJ2-5; 9 nucleotides align to TRBD2. V lost 5 bases, J lost 2 bases, and 15 bases stayed unmatched. Per the germline V gene, CDR1 is SGHTA and CDR2 is FQGTGA. The CDR3 is made up of 18 amino acids. CDR3 loop: CASSPDPFSSGGQETQYF. The CDR3 region has the DNA TGTGCCAGCAGCCCTGATCCCTTTAGTAGCGGGGGTCAAGAGACCCAGTACTTC.

Turning to this clone: Its ends do not fully match the called genes, so a read error is possible. The chain recombines TRBV7-3 with TRBJ2-1; D gene uncertain. CDR1 SGHTA and CDR2 FQGTGA come from the germline V gene. The CDR3 runs 13 residues. CDR3: CASSRSLYSEQFF. The CDR3 DNA reads as TGTGCCAGCAGCCGATCCCTTTACAGTGAGCAGTTCTTC.

This chain links TRBV7-9 with TRBJ1-3; D unclear. The V and J ends lost 3 bases and 2 bases respectively, with 14 bases between them. The germline V gene has CDR1 SEHNR and CDR2 FQNEAQ (reference sequence). The length of the CDR3 is 16 residues. The CDR3 loop reads CASSFRNLGPGNTIYF. CDR3 in DNA: TGTGCCAGCAGCTTTAGGAACCTCGGACCTGGAAACACCATATATTTT. The full variable domain, its missing parts supplied by reference TRBV7-9 and TRBJ1-3, is DTGVSQNPRHKITKRGQNVTFRCDPISEHNRLYWYRQTLGQGPEFLTYFQNEAQLEKSRLLSDRFSAERPKGSFSTLEIQRTEQGDSAMYLCASSFRNLGPGNTIYFGEGSWLTVV.

The V and J genes are TRBV24-1 and TRBJ2-7; D not certain. CDR3 length: 14 amino acids. The ends were cut back, 3 bases at V and 3 bases at J, with 11 bases in the middle. Germline CDR1 and CDR2: KGHDR and SFDVKD. CDR3 protein: CATSDPDGDYEQYV. CDR3 nucleotides: TGTGCCACCAGTGATCCGGACGGAGACTACGAGCAGTACGTC.

V usage is TRBV5-1 and J usage is TRBJ2-6, with D tentatively TRBD1 (5 bases). Germline CDR1 SGHRS, CDR2 YFSETQ. CDR3 length: 18 residues. Trimming left V 3 bases short and J 0 bases short, with 16 bases between. This CDR3 is CASSWGDRYISGANVLTF. CDR3 DNA sequence: TGCGCCAGCAGCTGGGGTGACAGATACATCTCTGGGGCCAACGTCCTGACTTTC. The complete variable domain, with remaining parts taken from reference TRBV5-1 and TRBJ2-6, reads KAGVTQTPRYLIKTRGQQVTLSCSPISGHRSVSWYQQTPGQGLQFLFEYFSETQRNKGNFPGRFSGRQFSNSRSEMNVSTLELGDSALYLCASSWGDRYISGANVLTFGAGSRLTVL.

The J gene is TRBJ1-1, the V gene TRBV7-7, with 8 bases that match TRBD1. CDR1 and CDR2 (germline): SSHAT, FNYEAQ (reference sequence). The trim removed 5 bases at V and 3 bases at J, leaving 11 bases unmatched. The CDR3 is 16 residues long. Here the CDR3 DNA reads TGTGCCAGCAGCCAAGAACAGGGGGATAAGGACACTGAAGCTTTCTTT. Protein sequence: CASSQEQGDKDTEAFF.

The rearrangement links TRBV6-5 to TRBJ1-1, with D tentatively TRBD1 (5 bases). There are 16 residues in the CDR3. Deletions cut 3 bases from V and 0 bases from J, with 14 bases between. Germline CDR1 reads MNHEY; CDR2 reads SVGAGI. The chain's CDR3 is CASSYRPGTLNTEAFF. In DNA, the CDR3 is TGTGCCAGCAGTTATCGCCCAGGGACCCTGAACACTGAAGCTTTCTTT.

The chain employs TRBV5-1 and TRBJ2-2, with D possibly TRBD2 on 6 matching bases. Germline loops: CDR1 SGHRS, CDR2 YFSETQ. CDR3 length: 15 amino acids. Deletions cut 3 bases from V and 4 bases from J, with 13 bases between. For the CDR3, the DNA is TGCGCCAGCAGCTCAGCCGGGGGTAGCACCGGGGAGCTGTTTTTT. Translating it yields CASSSAGGSTGELFF.

This rearrangement joins TRBV5-4 to TRBJ2-1; possibly TRBD1 for D (6 bases). The germline V and J ends were trimmed by 3 bases and 5 bases, with 18 bases remaining between them. The CDR3 is 16 amino acids. Per the germline V gene, CDR1 is SGHNT and CDR2 is YYREEE (reference sequence). CDR3 residues: CASSSPVQGRHNEQFF. The CDR3 nucleotides are TGTGCCAGCAGCTCGCCTGTACAGGGACGACACAATGAGCAGTTCTTC. Full variable domain (remainder filled in from reference TRBV5-4 and TRBJ2-1): ETGVTQSPTHLIKTRGQQVTLRCSSQSGHNTVSWYQQALGQGPQFIFQYYREEENGRGNFPPRFSGLQFPNYSSELNVNALELDDSALYLCASSSPVQGRHNEQFFGPGTRLTVL.

V gene TRBV5-4 combines with J gene TRBJ1-1; D not resolved. Trimming took off 4 bases at V and 5 bases at J, with 12 bases between the two ends. The CDR3 loop spans 13 amino acids. Germline CDR1 and CDR2: SGHNT and YYREEE (reference sequence). Here the CDR3 reads CASSPGPGTEAFF. For the CDR3, the DNA is TGTGCCAGCAGCCCGGGCCCCGGGACTGAAGCTTTCTTT.

This rearrangement joins TRBV21-1 to TRBJ2-7; the table assigns TRBD1, which was not confirmed against the DNA. TRBV21-1 is flagged as a pseudogene. This CDR3 comprises 13 residues. The CDR3 loop is CASSGLKGLEKYV. CDR3 DNA sequence: TGTGCCAGCAGCGGGCTAAAGGGGCTAGAGAAGTACGTC.